One and the same sample provided the 4 T cell receptor beta chains below, sequenced in a study of OX40 agonist ivuxolimab in advanced cancers. Only in-frame clones appear in the TCRdb table, and some are missing; sequencing was by immunoSEQ multiplex PCR. The sample has 45,000 or so clones; 65% to 85% are singletons. Sample: CD4+ or CD8+ T cells sorted from blood, taken in a trial of the OX40 agonist ivuxolimab. All receptors come from an adult with an advanced solid tumor such as melanoma, head and neck, liver or kidney cancer.

This rearrangement joins TRBV10-3 to TRBJ1-3, with 9 bases identical to TRBD1. The germline V gene encodes CDR1 ENHRY and CDR2 SYGVKD. The ends lost 3 bases at V and 4 bases at J; junction bases unmatched: 4. The CDR3 sequence is 15 residues long. The CDR3 bases are TGTGCCATCAGTGATCCCGGGACAGGGGGAAACACCATATATTTT. Protein product: CAISDPGTGGNTIYF.

The rearrangement uses TRBV19 and TRBJ2-2, with 14 nucleotides matching TRBD2. The CDR3 runs 17 residues. The J segment lost 8 bases and the V segment lost 10 bases, leaving 15 bases of the junction unmatched. Germline lookup yields CDR1 LNHDA and CDR2 SQIVND (reference sequence). The CDR3 DNA reads as TGTGCCACCATACAGACTAGCGGGAGGGCCCTTATTGGGGAGCTGTTTTTT. Translated, it gives CATIQTSGRALIGELFF.

The chain combines TRBV19 with TRBJ1-2, with TRBD1 matching 8 bases. Germline CDR1 reads LNHDA; CDR2 reads SQIVND (reference sequence). The V segment lost 7 bases and the J segment 5 bases; nucleotides outside the gene matches: 15. This CDR3 has 16 residues. The CDR3 DNA reads TGTGCCAGTACCCTAAACCCAGGGACAGGAGATTATGGCTACACCTTC. It translates to CASTLNPGTGDYGYTF.

The chain uses TRBV10-3 and TRBJ2-5; D possibly corresponds to TRBD1 (7 bases). The CDR3 extends over 14 amino acids. Trimming removed 5 bases at V and 3 bases at J, with 13 bases between. CDR1 is ENHRY and CDR2 is SYGVKD in the germline V gene. The CDR3 sequence is CAISFRGEEETQYF. CDR3 sequence (DNA): TGTGCCATCAGTTTCAGGGGGGAAGAAGAGACCCAGTACTTC.